One TCR beta chain is described in this entry. Its antigen is not identified. Generated by immunoSEQ multiplex PCR, the TCRdb table keeps only in-frame clones and is missing some. The table has 7,000 or so clones, roughly three quarters seen once. This sample is drawn from a study of cytotoxic CD8 clonotypes in ibrutinib-treated CLL. Findings and limits, study-wide: Rising at ibrutinib response, clonality subsequently fell back toward baseline at progression. Under therapy, public clonotypes either contracted or stayed stable, and they were uncommon.

The CDR3 totals 15 residues. Germline lookup yields CDR1 LNHDA and CDR2 SQIVND (reference sequence). V shed 1 base, J shed 1 base, and the junction held 4 bases outside the gene matches. The sequence derives from a human donor with chronic lymphocytic leukemia. The chain is built from TRBV19 and TRBJ2-7, with 7 bases identical to TRBD1. Sequencing was performed on PBMCs, taken before ibrutinib treatment. The CDR3 bases are TGTGCCAGTAGTATAGCCGACAGGGATTCCTACGAGCAGTACTTC. Translation: CASSIADRDSYEQYF.